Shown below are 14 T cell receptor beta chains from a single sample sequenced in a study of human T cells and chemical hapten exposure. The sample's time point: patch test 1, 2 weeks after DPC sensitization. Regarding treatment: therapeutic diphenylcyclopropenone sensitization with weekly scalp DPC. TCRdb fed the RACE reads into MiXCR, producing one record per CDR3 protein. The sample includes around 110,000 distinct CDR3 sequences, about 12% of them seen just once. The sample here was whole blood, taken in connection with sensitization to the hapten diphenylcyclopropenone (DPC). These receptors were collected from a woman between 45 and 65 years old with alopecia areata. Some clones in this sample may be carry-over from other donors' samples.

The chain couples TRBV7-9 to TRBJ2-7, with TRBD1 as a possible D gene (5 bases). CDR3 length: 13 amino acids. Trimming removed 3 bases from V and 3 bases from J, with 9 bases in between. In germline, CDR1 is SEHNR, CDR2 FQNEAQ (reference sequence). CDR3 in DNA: TGTGCCAGCAGCTTCGAGACAGTCTACGAGCAGTACTTC. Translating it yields CASSFETVYEQYF.

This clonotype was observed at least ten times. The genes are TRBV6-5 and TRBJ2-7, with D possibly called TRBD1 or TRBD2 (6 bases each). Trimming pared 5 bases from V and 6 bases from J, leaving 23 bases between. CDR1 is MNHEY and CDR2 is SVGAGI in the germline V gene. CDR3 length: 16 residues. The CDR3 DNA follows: TGTGCCAGCAGTCCCTCCTTGGGTGGGGGGCTGGTCGAGCAGTACTTC. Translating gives CASSPSLGGGLVEQYF.

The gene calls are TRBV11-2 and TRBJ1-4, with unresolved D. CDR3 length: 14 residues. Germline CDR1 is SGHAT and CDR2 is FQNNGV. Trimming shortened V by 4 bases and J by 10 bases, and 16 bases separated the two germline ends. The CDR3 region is CASSSRQASGKLFF. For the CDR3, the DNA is TGTGCCAGCAGCTCCCGTCAGGCGTCGGGAAAACTGTTTTTT. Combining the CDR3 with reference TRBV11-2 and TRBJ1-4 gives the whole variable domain EAGVAQSPRYKIIEKRQSVAFWCNPISGHATLYWYQQILGQGPKLLIQFQNNGVVDDSQLPKDRFSAERLKGVDSTLKIQPAKLEDSAVYLCASSSRQASGKLFFGSGTQLSVL.

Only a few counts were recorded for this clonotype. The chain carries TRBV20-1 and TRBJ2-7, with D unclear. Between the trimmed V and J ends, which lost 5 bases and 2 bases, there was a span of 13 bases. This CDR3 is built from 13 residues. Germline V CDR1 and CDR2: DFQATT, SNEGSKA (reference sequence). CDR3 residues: CSAPLDFAYEQYF. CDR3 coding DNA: TGCAGTGCTCCCCTCGACTTTGCCTACGAGCAGTACTTC.

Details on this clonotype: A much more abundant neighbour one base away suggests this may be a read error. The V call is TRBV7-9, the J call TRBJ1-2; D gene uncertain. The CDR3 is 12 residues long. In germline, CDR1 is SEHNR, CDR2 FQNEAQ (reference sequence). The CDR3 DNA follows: TGTGTCAGCAGCTTAACAAGGGAAGGCTACACCTTC. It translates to CVSSLTREGYTF.

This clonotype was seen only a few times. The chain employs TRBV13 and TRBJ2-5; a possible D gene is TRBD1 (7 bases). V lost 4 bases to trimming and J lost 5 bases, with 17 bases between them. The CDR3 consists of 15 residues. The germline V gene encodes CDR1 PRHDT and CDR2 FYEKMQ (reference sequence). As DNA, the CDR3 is TGTGCCAGCAGCTCCCAGGAGTCAGGGGGGGAGACCCAGTACTTC. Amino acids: CASSSQESGGETQYF.

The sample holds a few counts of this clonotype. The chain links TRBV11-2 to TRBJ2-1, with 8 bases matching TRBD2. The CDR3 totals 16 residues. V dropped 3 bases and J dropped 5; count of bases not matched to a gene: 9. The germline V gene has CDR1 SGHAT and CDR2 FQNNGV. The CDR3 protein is CASSLGGGPQNNEQFF. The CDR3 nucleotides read TGTGCCAGCAGCTTGGGCGGGGGGCCCCAGAACAATGAGCAGTTCTTC.

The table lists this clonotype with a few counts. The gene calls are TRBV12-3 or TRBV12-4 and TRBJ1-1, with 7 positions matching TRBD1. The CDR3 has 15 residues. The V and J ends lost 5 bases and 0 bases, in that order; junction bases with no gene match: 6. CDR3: CASSPPGQMNTEAFF. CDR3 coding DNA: TGTGCCAGCAGTCCGCCGGGACAGATGAACACTGAAGCTTTCTTT.

The CDR3 DNA reads as TGTGCCAGCAGCCATGAAGGGTTCGGGAACACCATATATTTT. Its protein product is CASSHEGFGNTIYF. The chain couples TRBV3-1 to TRBJ1-3, with D unresolved. Germline V lookup: CDR1 LGHDT, CDR2 YNNKEL (reference sequence). The length of the CDR3 is 14 residues. V lost 3 bases and J 7 bases, leaving 13 bases between the germline ends.

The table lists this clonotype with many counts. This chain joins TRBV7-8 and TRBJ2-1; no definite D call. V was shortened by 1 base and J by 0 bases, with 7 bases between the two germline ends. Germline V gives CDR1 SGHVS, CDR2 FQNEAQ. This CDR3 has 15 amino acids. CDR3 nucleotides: TGTGCCAGCAGCTTAGACTGGACCTCCTACAATGAGCAGTTCTTC. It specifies CASSLDWTSYNEQFF. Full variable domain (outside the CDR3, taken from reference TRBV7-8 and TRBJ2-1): GAGVSQSPRYKVAKRGQDVALRCDPISGHVSLFWYQQALGQGPEFLTYFQNEAQLDKSGLPSDRFFAERPEGSVSTLKIQRTQQEDSAVYLCASSLDWTSYNEQFFGPGTRLTVL.

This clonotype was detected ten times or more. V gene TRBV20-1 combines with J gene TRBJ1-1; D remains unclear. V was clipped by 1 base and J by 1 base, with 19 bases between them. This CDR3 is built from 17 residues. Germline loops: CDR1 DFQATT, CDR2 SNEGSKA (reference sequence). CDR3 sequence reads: CSARVSGLRTGNTEAFF. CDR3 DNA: TGCAGTGCTAGAGTAAGTGGGTTGAGGACGGGGAACACTGAAGCTTTCTTT.

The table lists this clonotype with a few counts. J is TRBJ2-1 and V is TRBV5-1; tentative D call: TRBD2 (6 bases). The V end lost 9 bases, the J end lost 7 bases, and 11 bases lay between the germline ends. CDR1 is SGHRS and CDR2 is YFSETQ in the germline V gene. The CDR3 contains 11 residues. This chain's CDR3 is CATGGANEQFF. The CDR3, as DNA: TGCGCCACCGGCGGGGCAAATGAGCAGTTCTTC.

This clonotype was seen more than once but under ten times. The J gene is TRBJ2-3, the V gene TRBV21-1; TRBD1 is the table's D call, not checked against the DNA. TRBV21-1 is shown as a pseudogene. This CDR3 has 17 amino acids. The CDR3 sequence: CASSKDREGKRGDTQYF. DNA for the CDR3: TGTGCCAGCAGCAAAGACAGGGAAGGAAAGCGGGGCGATACGCAGTATTTT.

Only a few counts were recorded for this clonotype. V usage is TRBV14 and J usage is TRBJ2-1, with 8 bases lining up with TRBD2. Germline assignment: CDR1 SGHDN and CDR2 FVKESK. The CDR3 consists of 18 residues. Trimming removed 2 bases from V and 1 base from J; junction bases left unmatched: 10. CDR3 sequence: CASSQRPGGPLSYNEQFF. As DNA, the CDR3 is TGTGCCAGCAGCCAACGGCCGGGAGGGCCTTTGTCCTACAATGAGCAGTTCTTC.